Each of the 31 T cell receptor beta chains below was sequenced from the same sample in a study of T cell repertoires in cytomegalovirus infection. The antigens for these receptors are not known. In TCRdb, the reads were re-called with MiXCR into one record per CDR3 protein. The table lists over 100,000 distinct CDR3 sequences, about 30% of them singletons. The input for sequencing was CD8+ T cells from cultured PBMCs, taken from culture after CMV antigen stimulation. Source of these receptors: a human donor in good health (CMV status not recorded). Some clones in this sample may be carry-over from other donors' samples.

The genes are TRBV6-2 or TRBV6-3 and TRBJ1-5, with D tentatively TRBD1 (6 bases). The length of the CDR3 is 15 residues. Germline V lookup: CDR1 MNHEY, CDR2 SVGEGT. V was shortened by 2 bases and J by 6 bases, with 14 bases between the two germline ends. The CDR3 DNA reads TGTGCCAGCAGTTACGATTGGCAGGGGTTTCAGCCCCAGCATTTT. It codes for CASSYDWQGFQPQHF.

The gene calls are TRBV19 and TRBJ1-6; D uncertain. CDR3 length: 15 amino acids. V shed 7 bases and J shed 7 bases, with 17 bases lying between them. In germline, CDR1 is LNHDA, CDR2 SQIVND (reference sequence). CDR3 DNA sequence: TGTGCCAGTACCTGGAGGAATAGTCCGAATTCACCCCTCCACTTT. Amino acid sequence: CASTWRNSPNSPLHF.

There are a few counts of this clonotype. V and J are TRBV25-1 and TRBJ1-3; D remains ambiguous. The CDR3 consists of 11 residues. Germline V gene sequence: CDR1 MGHDK, CDR2 SYGVNS. V shed 7 bases and J shed 3 bases, with 4 bases lying between them. The CDR3 protein is CASIGGNTIYF. The CDR3 coding sequence is TGTGCCAGCATAGGTGGAAACACCATATATTTT.

At least ten counts were recorded for this clonotype. This chain connects TRBV7-2 to TRBJ1-2; the match to TRBD1 covers 7 bases. The CDR3 covers 16 residues. Germline V lookup: CDR1 SGHTA, CDR2 FQGNSA. V lost 5 bases to trimming and J lost 6 bases; unmatched junction nucleotides: 15. CDR3 in DNA: TGTGCCAGCAGCCCCACCCGGAGGGGGCCACAAGATGGCTACACCTTC. Translating gives CASSPTRRGPQDGYTF.

This clonotype has a handful of counts. Here the CDR3 reads CASRWARRAADTEAFF. The CDR3 DNA reads as TGTGCCAGCAGGTGGGCTCGGCGGGCGGCTGACACTGAAGCTTTCTTT. V gene TRBV6-5 combines with J gene TRBJ1-1; D not resolved. This CDR3 contains 16 residues. Trimming shortened V by 6 bases and J by 3 bases, and 20 bases separated the two germline ends. CDR1 is MNHEY and CDR2 is SVGAGI in the germline V gene.

This clonotype showed up just a few times. The chain couples TRBV3-1 to TRBJ2-7; no firm D call. Trimming pared 0 bases from V and 0 bases from J, leaving 9 bases between. Germline assignment: CDR1 LGHDT and CDR2 YNNKEL (reference sequence). This CDR3 has 15 residues. DNA of the CDR3: TGTGCCAGCAGCCAAGATCTGGCCGTCTCCTACGAGCAGTACTTC. As protein: CASSQDLAVSYEQYF.

The chain has TRBV20-1 and TRBJ1-4; TRBD1 aligns across 7 bases. Germline CDR1 and CDR2: DFQATT and SNEGSKA (reference sequence). The CDR3 totals 16 residues. V was clipped by 1 base and J by 6 bases; unmatched bases: 11. CDR3 loop: CSARAPYRGLDEKLFF. The DNA for the CDR3 is TGCAGTGCTAGAGCGCCTTACAGGGGATTAGATGAAAAACTGTTTTTT.

The rearrangement uses TRBV2 and TRBJ2-7, with D perhaps TRBD1 (6 bases). Trimming took off 6 bases at V and 3 bases at J, with 9 bases between the two ends. This CDR3 region has 12 residues. The V gene's germline CDR1 is SNHLY and CDR2 FYNNEI. CDR3 amino acids: CASRDRYYEQYF. CDR3 nucleotides: TGTGCCAGCAGGGACAGATACTACGAGCAGTACTTC.

This clonotype has ten or more counts. The chain employs TRBV7-2 and TRBJ2-1; TRBD2 is a possible D gene (5 bases). The CDR3 runs to 14 residues. The V gene's germline CDR1 is SGHTA and CDR2 FQGNSA. V dropped 5 bases and J dropped 6 bases, with 14 bases sitting between them. The CDR3 here is CASSGSLGINEQFF. Here the CDR3 DNA reads TGTGCCAGCAGCGGGAGTTTGGGAATCAATGAGCAGTTCTTC.

The chain joins TRBV4-1 to TRBJ1-5; possible D gene TRBD1, 5 bases. V was clipped by 0 bases and J by 3 bases, with 12 bases between them. Germline-derived CDR1 and CDR2 are MGHRA and YSYEKL. The CDR3 is 16 amino acids. CDR3 region: CASSQEAGPFNQPQHF. CDR3 nucleotides: TGCGCCAGCAGCCAAGAAGCAGGGCCGTTCAATCAGCCCCAGCATTTT.

The J gene is TRBJ2-7, the V gene TRBV5-3, with no clear D. TRBV5-3 is treated as an ORF (open reading frame) with a function not yet certain. Trimming took off 4 bases at V and 0 bases at J, with 8 bases between the two ends. This CDR3 contains 13 residues. CDR3 loop: CARSIRNSYEQYF. DNA of the CDR3: TGTGCCAGAAGCATTCGGAACTCCTACGAGCAGTACTTC.

The chain is built from TRBV19 and TRBJ1-6; D unclear. Germline V gene sequence: CDR1 LNHDA, CDR2 SQIVND (reference sequence). The CDR3 is 15 amino acids. Trimming pared 6 bases from V and 8 bases from J, leaving 17 bases between. CDR3 DNA: TGTGCCAGTAGGATTAAAGGCCACCGGGATTCACCCCTCCACTTT. Translated, it gives CASRIKGHRDSPLHF.

This clonotype was detected a few times. The chain uses TRBV29-1 and TRBJ2-5, with 8 bases matching TRBD2. The CDR3 length is 13 residues. Trimming took 3 bases from V and 5 from J; bases not matched to a gene: 5. The germline CDR1 and CDR2 sequences are SQVTM and ANQGSEA. Written as DNA, the CDR3 is TGCAGCGTTGAGACGGGGGGGGCTGAGACCCAGTACTTC. It is translated as CSVETGGAETQYF.

This clonotype has only a few counts. The CDR3 region is CASSITGGGEAFF. The CDR3 DNA is TGCGCCAGCAGCATTACAGGGGGAGGTGAAGCTTTCTTT. The J gene is TRBJ1-1, the V gene TRBV5-1, with 8 bases that match TRBD1. V shed 4 bases and J 7 bases; nucleotides not matched to a gene: 6. This CDR3 contains 13 residues. Germline assignment: CDR1 SGHRS and CDR2 YFSETQ.

This clonotype has ten or more counts. The rearrangement joins TRBV11-3 to TRBJ2-1; possible D gene TRBD1, 5 bases. Germline values: CDR1 SGHNT, CDR2 YENEEA. Trimming stripped 5 bases from V and 0 bases from J, with 5 bases between. This CDR3 is 13 amino acids long. Here the CDR3 reads CASSDSSYNEQFF. The CDR3 nucleotides read TGTGCCAGCAGCGACAGCTCCTACAATGAGCAGTTCTTC.

The gene calls are TRBV3-1 and TRBJ2-2; D call uncertain. CDR1 LGHDT and CDR2 YNNKEL come from the germline V gene (reference sequence). Trimming took off 2 bases at V and 5 bases at J, with 6 bases between the two ends. This CDR3 spans 13 amino acids. CDR3: CASSQLVTGELFF. CDR3 bases: TGTGCCAGCAGCCAATTAGTGACCGGGGAGCTGTTTTTT.

This clonotype occurred a few times. V is TRBV5-4 and J is TRBJ1-2; 7 bases are a match to TRBD1. Germline CDR1 is SGHNT and CDR2 is YYREEE (reference sequence). J lost 6 bases, V lost 0 bases, and 8 bases had no gene match. There are 15 residues in the CDR3. CDR3 sequence: CASSLERGGTDGYTF. CDR3 sequence (DNA): TGTGCCAGCAGCTTGGAACGAGGCGGGACAGATGGCTACACCTTC.

V usage is TRBV5-4 and J usage is TRBJ1-1; D remains ambiguous. Germline V gene data show CDR1 as SGHNT and CDR2 as YYREEE (reference sequence). This CDR3 comprises 12 residues. Trimming pared 9 bases from V and 9 bases from J, leaving 18 bases between. CDR3 region: CATSTMQAQAFF. As DNA, the CDR3 is TGTGCCACCTCTACGATGCAGGCCCAAGCTTTCTTT. Complete variable domain (other parts from reference TRBV5-4 and TRBJ1-1): ETGVTQSPTHLIKTRGQQVTLRCSSQSGHNTVSWYQQALGQGPQFIFQYYREEENGRGNFPPRFSGLQFPNYSSELNVNALELDDSALYLCATSTMQAQAFFGQGTRLTVV.

The V and J genes are TRBV5-6 and TRBJ1-5, with a weak D call TRBD1 (6 bases). The germline CDR1 and CDR2 sequences are SGHDT and YYEEEE. The CDR3 loop spans 13 amino acids. Trimming took 4 bases from V and 5 from J, leaving 10 bases between them. In nucleotides, the CDR3 is TGTGCCAGCAGCCAGGGGAACGATCAGCCCCAGCATTTT. Amino acid sequence: CASSQGNDQPQHF.

This clonotype has at least ten counts. The V gene is TRBV7-2, the J gene TRBJ1-4; tentative D call: TRBD1 (5 bases). Germline loops: CDR1 SGHTA, CDR2 FQGNSA. This CDR3 is built from 15 residues. The ends were cut back, 4 bases at V and 6 bases at J, with 15 bases in the middle. CDR3 nucleotides: TGTGCCAGCAGCTCCTCGTCGGGGGGGTATGAAAAACTGTTTTTT. This gives the protein CASSSSSGGYEKLFF.

V and J are TRBV6-8 and TRBJ1-2; D unresolved. The CDR3 runs 16 residues. Germline CDR1 is MNHGY and CDR2 is SAAAGT. V was trimmed by 0 bases and J by 4 bases, leaving 15 bases between them. The CDR3, as DNA: TGTGCCAGCAGTTACTCGATTACCGTTGGGAGCTATGGCTACACCTTC. It translates to CASSYSITVGSYGYTF.

The sample holds a few counts of this clonotype. The chain joins TRBV4-1 to TRBJ2-1, with 11 bases lining up with TRBD2. This CDR3 is built from 16 residues. With V trimmed by 4 bases and J by 5 bases, 7 bases remained unmatched. The V gene's germline CDR1 is MGHRA and CDR2 YSYEKL. The CDR3: CASSLRGSGGDNEQFF. The CDR3 DNA reads TGCGCCAGCAGCCTCCGGGGTAGCGGGGGGGACAATGAGCAGTTCTTC.

This clonotype appeared a few times. The V gene is TRBV19, the J gene TRBJ2-2, with D maybe TRBD1 (6 bases). V was cut by 7 bases and J by 7 bases, with 16 bases left in between. In germline, CDR1 is LNHDA, CDR2 SQIVND (reference sequence). CDR3 length: 14 amino acids. The DNA for the CDR3 is TGTGCCAGTACCCCGACAGGAGGCATCGGGGAGCTGTTTTTT. Protein: CASTPTGGIGELFF.

There are a few counts of this clonotype. V and J are TRBV25-1 and TRBJ2-7; D call uncertain. Germline assignment: CDR1 MGHDK and CDR2 SYGVNS. The CDR3 contains 15 residues. The V and J ends lost 6 bases and 6 bases respectively, with 21 bases between them. CDR3 residues: CASRPSIDWNFEQYF. CDR3 DNA: TGTGCCAGCAGACCCTCCATAGACTGGAATTTCGAGCAGTACTTC.

The chain is built from TRBV6-1 and TRBJ2-1; TRBD2 matches 10 bases. The germline gives CDR1 MNHNS, CDR2 SASEGT. Trimming took 5 bases from V and 8 from J; bases not matched to a gene: 9. CDR3 length equals 15 residues. For the CDR3, the DNA is TGTGCCAGCAGTCATAGCGGGGGGTCAGGCGATGAGCAGTTCTTC. Translated, it gives CASSHSGGSGDEQFF.

The rearrangement joins TRBV2 to TRBJ2-7; possible D gene TRBD2, 7 bases. V lost 8 bases to trimming and J lost 7 bases, with 18 bases between them. Germline-derived CDR1 and CDR2 are SNHLY and FYNNEI. This CDR3 is 13 amino acids long. The CDR3 loop is CASGYTRGREQYF. The CDR3 coding sequence is TGTGCCAGCGGATACACGCGGGGGCGAGAGCAGTACTTC.

This clonotype has at least ten counts. V and J are TRBV28 and TRBJ1-1; 7 nucleotides match TRBD1. V was clipped by 5 bases and J by 7 bases; unmatched bases: 13. This CDR3 is built from 15 residues. Per the germline V gene, CDR1 is MDHEN and CDR2 is SYDVKM. In nucleotides, the CDR3 is TGTGCCAGCAGTATCTACAGGGGCGGTGAGGGTGAAGCTTTCTTT. The encoded protein is CASSIYRGGEGEAFF.

Written as DNA, the CDR3 is TGTGCCAGTTCATTTGGGAGCCAGAACACTGAAGCTTTCTTT. Translation: CASSFGSQNTEAFF. The V and J genes are TRBV19 and TRBJ1-1; D is unresolved. This CDR3 has 14 residues. Trimming took off 8 bases at V and 1 base at J, with 14 bases between the two ends. The V gene's germline CDR1 is LNHDA and CDR2 SQIVND (reference sequence).

This clonotype was recorded many times. This sequence joins TRBV7-8 and TRBJ2-2; D remains unclear. CDR1 is SGHVS and CDR2 is FQNEAQ in the germline V gene. CDR3 size: 11 residues. The V and J ends lost 5 bases and 7 bases respectively, with 5 bases between them. Written as DNA, the CDR3 is TGTGCCAGCAGCCCCGTCGGGGAGCTGTTTTTT. Residues: CASSPVGELFF.

The rearrangement joins TRBV28 to TRBJ2-7; D gene ambiguous. Germline-derived CDR1 and CDR2 are MDHEN and SYDVKM. Trimming left V 5 bases short and J 0 bases short, with 14 bases between. CDR3 length: 15 amino acids. This CDR3 is CASSVTRASSYEQYF. CDR3 nucleotides: TGTGCCAGCAGTGTGACAAGGGCCAGCTCCTACGAGCAGTACTTC.

The chain is built from TRBV27 and TRBJ2-1, with 12 bases matching TRBD2. CDR3 length: 16 amino acids. V lost 5 bases to trimming and J lost 1 base; unmatched junction nucleotides: 3. Germline CDR1 is MNHEY and CDR2 is SMNVEV (reference sequence). The CDR3 nucleotides are TGTGCCAGCAGTGCTAGCGGGGGGGCTTCCTACAATGAGCAGTTCTTC. This sequence encodes CASSASGGASYNEQFF.